This T cell receptor beta chain was obtained from a study of CD8 T cells in ankylosing spondylitis. A single record per CDR3 protein comes from TCRdb applying MiXCR to the 5' RACE reads. The table includes a few hundred thousand distinct CDR3 sequences, roughly 10% detected once. This clonotype was seen at least ten times. Its antigen is unidentified. Germline assignment: CDR1 MNHNS and CDR2 SASEGT. Trimming removed 4 bases from V and 1 base from J, with 10 bases in between. This CDR3 region has 14 residues. Study-wide points: Reportedly, significant enrichment of disease-linked clones occurred in matched ankylosing spondylitis synovial fluid. Ankylosing spondylitis blood seemed to carry a telltale TCR beta motif made of roughly eight highly homologous variants.

This clonotype originated in a male donor with ankylosing spondylitis or in good health (not recorded which). The chain recombines TRBV6-1 with TRBJ2-5, with D tentatively TRBD2 (5 bases). Sample: blood, either unsorted or a sorted T cell fraction (not recorded which). The CDR3 DNA sequence: TGTGCCAGCAGTGCTTGGGCGGGCCAAGAGACCCAGTACTTC. It specifies CASSAWAGQETQYF.